Below, 17 T cell receptor beta chains from the same sample are listed, as sequenced in a study of blood T cell repertoires in COVID-19. This table comes from immunoSEQ multiplex PCR, and its TCRdb copy is limited to in-frame clones, with some not included. Here the sample spans approximately 170,000 clones, roughly nine tenths being singletons. The specimen sequenced was peripheral blood. All receptors derive from a man between 18 and 29 years old who had recovered from COVID-19.

V and J are TRBV29-1 and TRBJ2-7, with D possibly matching TRBD2 (6 bases). V lost 7 bases, J lost 5 bases, and 18 bases lay in between. CDR3 length: 13 residues. CDR1 is SQVTM, CDR2 ANQGSEA, per germline. CDR3 nucleotide sequence: TGCAGCGCCCTTTTTGGGAGGAACCACGAGCAGTACTTC. Its translation: CSALFGRNHEQYF.

The rearrangement links TRBV6-5 to TRBJ1-6; no reliable D call. CDR3 size: 15 residues. The V end was cut by 7 bases, the J end by 0 bases, with 10 bases between. The V gene's germline CDR1 is MNHEY and CDR2 SVGAGI. In DNA, the CDR3 is TGTGCCAGCACTTTCGGTTTCTCCTATAATTCACCCCTCCACTTT. It specifies CASTFGFSYNSPLHF.

The V gene is TRBV2, the J gene TRBJ2-5, with 11 bases matching TRBD2. The CDR3 is 16 amino acids. Per germline, CDR1 SNHLY and CDR2 FYNNEI. V shed 4 bases and J 6 bases; nucleotides not matched to a gene: 10. The CDR3 DNA reads TGTGCCAGCAGTGCTTTCATAGCTAGCGGGAGGAAGACCCAGTACTTC. This gives the protein CASSAFIASGRKTQYF.

The rearrangement joins TRBV28 to TRBJ2-7; 8 nucleotides match TRBD2. Germline trimming cut 3 bases from V and 2 bases from J; bases unmatched to any gene: 3. Germline CDR1 is MDHEN and CDR2 is SYDVKM. This CDR3 contains 14 residues. The chain's CDR3 is CASSFPGLAYEQYF. CDR3 bases: TGTGCCAGCAGTTTCCCGGGACTAGCCTACGAGCAGTACTTC.

This clone was recorded only once. The chain links TRBV9 to TRBJ1-2; the match to TRBD1 covers 11 bases. Germline trimming cut 4 bases from V and 8 bases from J; bases unmatched to any gene: 7. The germline gives CDR1 SGDLS, CDR2 YYNGEE. The CDR3 runs to 14 residues. DNA for the CDR3: TGTGCCAGCAGCACCCGGACAGGGGGCCAAGGCTACACCTTC. Its protein product is CASSTRTGGQGYTF.

The gene calls are TRBV6-2 or TRBV6-3 and TRBJ2-5; maybe TRBD1 (5 bases). This CDR3 region has 15 residues. Deletions cut 2 bases from V and 5 bases from J, with 15 bases between. Looked up from germline, CDR1 is MNHEY and CDR2 is SVGEGT. The CDR3 bases are TGTGCCAGCAGTTACGTCAGGGCTTTTGGGGAGACCCAGTACTTC. It codes for CASSYVRAFGETQYF.

The CDR3 nucleotides read TGTGCCAGCAGTACCACGGACAGGGTAGGGGAAAAACTGTTTTTT. The encoded protein is CASSTTDRVGEKLFF. J is TRBJ1-4 and V is TRBV6-6; TRBD1 agrees at 8 bases. Germline assignment: CDR1 MNHNY and CDR2 SVGAGI (reference sequence). The CDR3 is 15 residues long. The trim removed 5 bases at V and 8 bases at J, leaving 10 bases unmatched.

The V call is TRBV20-1, the J call TRBJ2-7, with TRBD1 matching over 7 bases. The V segment lost 3 bases and the J segment 4 bases; nucleotides outside the gene matches: 18. The CDR3 extends over 17 amino acids. Germline loops: CDR1 DFQATT, CDR2 SNEGSKA (reference sequence). The CDR3: CSASLEGRGNSWYEQYF. DNA of the CDR3: TGCAGTGCTAGTTTAGAGGGCAGGGGGAATAGTTGGTACGAGCAGTACTTC.

The chain couples TRBV29-1 to TRBJ2-1; TRBD2 aligns across 8 bases. The CDR3 loop spans 14 amino acids. Per the germline V gene, CDR1 is SQVTM and CDR2 is ANQGSEA. The V and J ends lost 4 bases and 1 base, in that order; junction bases with no gene match: 3. CDR3 region: CSVVSGGSYNEQFF. The DNA for the CDR3 is TGCAGCGTTGTTTCGGGAGGGTCCTACAATGAGCAGTTCTTC.

The rearrangement links TRBV19 to TRBJ2-1; 13 nucleotides agree with TRBD2. Germline V gives CDR1 LNHDA, CDR2 SQIVND (reference sequence). The V and J ends lost 6 bases and 9 bases, in that order; junction bases with no gene match: 5. The length of the CDR3 is 14 residues. Here the CDR3 DNA reads TGTGCCAGTAGCGGACTAGCGGGAGTTTTTGAGCAGTTCTTC. Its protein product is CASSGLAGVFEQFF. Based on the CDR3 plus reference TRBV19 and TRBJ2-1, the full variable domain is DGGITQSPKYLFRKEGQNVTLSCEQNLNHDAMYWYRQDPGQGLRLIYYSQIVNDFQKGDIAEGYSVSREKKESFPLTVTSAQKNPTAFYLCASSGLAGVFEQFFGPGTRLTVL.

The DNA of the CDR3 is TGTGCCAGCAGTTCGCTAGCGGGAGTAAGGTATCCGGGAGAGACCCAGTACTTC. Translation: CASSSLAGVRYPGETQYF. The J gene is TRBJ2-5, the V gene TRBV6-2 or TRBV6-3, with 10 bases fitting TRBD2. This CDR3 spans 18 amino acids. CDR1 MNHEY and CDR2 SVGEGT come from the germline V gene. The V and J ends lost 4 bases and 4 bases, in that order; junction bases with no gene match: 15.

The V and J genes are TRBV19 and TRBJ2-1; TRBD1 matches 10 bases. This CDR3 is 14 amino acids long. The J segment lost 10 bases and the V segment lost 7 bases, leaving 10 bases of the junction unmatched. Germline CDR1 LNHDA, CDR2 SQIVND (reference sequence). The CDR3 reads CASTPRTGGREQFF. CDR3 sequence (DNA): TGTGCCAGTACCCCTCGGACAGGGGGAAGAGAGCAGTTCTTC.

This chain joins TRBV6-1 and TRBJ2-5; 7 nucleotides line up with TRBD2. The CDR3 is 14 amino acids. CDR1 is MNHNS and CDR2 is SASEGT in the germline V gene. After removal of 3 bases from V and 1 base from J, the junction contained 2 bases not matched to a gene. DNA of the CDR3: TGTGCCAGCAGTGAGTGGGAGGGCCAAGAGACCCAGTACTTC. It translates to CASSEWEGQETQYF.

This chain links TRBV11-2 with TRBJ2-5; tentative D call: TRBD1 (6 bases). This CDR3 is built from 16 residues. Looked up from germline, CDR1 is SGHAT and CDR2 is FQNNGV. Trimming removed 5 bases at V and 2 bases at J, with 18 bases between. In nucleotides, the CDR3 is TGTGCCAGCAGCCCGGGGATAGCTACAGGGCAAGAGACCCAGTACTTC. It yields the protein CASSPGIATGQETQYF.

The rearrangement links TRBV5-4 to TRBJ1-1; D not certain. This CDR3 is built from 13 residues. V shed 3 bases and J shed 0 bases, with 6 bases lying between them. The germline CDR1 and CDR2 sequences are SGHNT and YYREEE (reference sequence). This CDR3 reads CASSSGLNTEAFF. The DNA of the CDR3 is TGTGCCAGCAGCTCAGGTTTGAACACTGAAGCTTTCTTT. The full variable domain, completed using reference TRBV5-4 and TRBJ1-1, is ETGVTQSPTHLIKTRGQQVTLRCSSQSGHNTVSWYQQALGQGPQFIFQYYREEENGRGNFPPRFSGLQFPNYSSELNVNALELDDSALYLCASSSGLNTEAFFGQGTRLTVV.

The V and J genes are TRBV12-2 and TRBJ1-5; the table assigns TRBD1, which was not confirmed against the DNA. TRBV12-2 is shown as a pseudogene. This CDR3 contains 17 residues. The CDR3 here is CASRLRAQGEEYRPQHF. For the CDR3, the DNA is TGTGCAAGTCGCTTACGAGCCCAGGGGGAGGAATATCGGCCCCAGCATTTT.

In regard to this clone: The junction departs from germline at one end; a sequencing error may be responsible. The rearrangement links TRBV15 to TRBJ1-5, with 10 bases that match TRBD1. CDR3 length: 15 amino acids. Germline CDR1 LNHNV, CDR2 YYDKDF (reference sequence). CDR3 protein: CATSRTTGGKQPQHF. The CDR3, as DNA: TGTGCCACCAGCAGAACGACAGGGGGCAAGCAGCCCCAGCATTTT.